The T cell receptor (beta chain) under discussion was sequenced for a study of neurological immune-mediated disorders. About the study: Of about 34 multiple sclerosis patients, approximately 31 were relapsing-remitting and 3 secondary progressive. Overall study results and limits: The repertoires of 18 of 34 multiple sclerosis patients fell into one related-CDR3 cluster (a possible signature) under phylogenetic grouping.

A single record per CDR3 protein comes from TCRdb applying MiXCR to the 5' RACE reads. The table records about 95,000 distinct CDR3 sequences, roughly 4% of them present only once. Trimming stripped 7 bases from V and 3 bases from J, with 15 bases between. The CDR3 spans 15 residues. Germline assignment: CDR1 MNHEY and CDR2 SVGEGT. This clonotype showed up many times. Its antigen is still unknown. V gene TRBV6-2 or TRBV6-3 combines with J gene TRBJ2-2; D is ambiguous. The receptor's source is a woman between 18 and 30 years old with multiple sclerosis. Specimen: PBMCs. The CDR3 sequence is CASTLGRFDTGELFF. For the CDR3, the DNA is TGTGCCAGCACGCTAGGACGGTTCGACACCGGGGAGCTGTTTTTT.